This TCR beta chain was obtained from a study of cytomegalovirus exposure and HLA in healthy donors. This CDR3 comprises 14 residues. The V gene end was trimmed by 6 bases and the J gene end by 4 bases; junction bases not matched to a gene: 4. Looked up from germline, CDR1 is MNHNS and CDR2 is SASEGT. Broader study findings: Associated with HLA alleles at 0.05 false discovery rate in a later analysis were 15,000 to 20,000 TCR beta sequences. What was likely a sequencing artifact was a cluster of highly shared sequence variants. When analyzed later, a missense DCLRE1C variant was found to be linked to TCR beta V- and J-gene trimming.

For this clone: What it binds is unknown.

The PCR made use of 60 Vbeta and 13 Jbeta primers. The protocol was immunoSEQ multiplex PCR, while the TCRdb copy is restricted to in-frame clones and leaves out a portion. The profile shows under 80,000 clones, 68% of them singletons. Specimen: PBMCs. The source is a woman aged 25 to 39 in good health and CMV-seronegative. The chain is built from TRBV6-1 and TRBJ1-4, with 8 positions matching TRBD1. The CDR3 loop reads CASSPTGGNEKLFF. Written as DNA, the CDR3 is TGTGCCAGCAGCCCTACAGGGGGTAATGAAAAACTGTTTTTT.